A selection of T cell receptor beta chains follows, all from one sample in a study of OX40 agonist ivuxolimab in advanced cancers. Profiled with immunoSEQ multiplex PCR; TCRdb holds only in-frame clones, not every one. Here the sample spans 60,000 to 80,000 clones, 89% being singletons. The material sequenced was CD4+ or CD8+ T cells sorted from blood, taken in a trial of the OX40 agonist ivuxolimab. These receptors all come from an adult with an advanced solid tumor such as melanoma, head and neck, liver or kidney cancer. Both conserved end residues are part of each CDR3. The order of the fields is clone size, D gene, V gene, J gene, CDR3 protein, CDR3 DNA. The D gene is left open where the match is weak. Size tells how often a clone was seen (once, few, many) or the class of an expanded clone, and some rows leave it out.

size: .
D: .
V: TRBV6-5
J: TRBJ1-2
CDR3: CASSYRRDGYTF
DNA: TGTGCCAGCAGTTACCGCAGGGATGGCTACACCTTC

size: .
D: .
V: TRBV14
J: TRBJ2-1
CDR3: CASSQGGRIYNEQFF
DNA: TGTGCCAGCAGCCAAGGGGGGCGGATTTACAATGAGCAGTTCTTC

size: .
D: TRBD2
V: TRBV5-4
J: TRBJ2-1
CDR3: CASSLSSGSYNEQFF
DNA: TGTGCCAGCAGCTTATCTAGCGGGAGTTATAATGAGCAGTTCTTC

size: .
D: .
V: TRBV19
J: TRBJ2-1
CDR3: CAHQGLALSYNEQFF
DNA: TGTGCCCATCAGGGGCTAGCTCTATCCTACAATGAGCAGTTCTTC

size: .
D: .
V: TRBV18
J: TRBJ1-1
CDR3: CASADMSATDEAFF
DNA: TGTGCCAGCGCCGATATGAGCGCAACCGATGAAGCTTTCTTT

size: few
D: .
V: TRBV19
J: TRBJ2-3
CDR3: CASSMWGRGGTDTQYF
DNA: TGTGCCAGTAGTATGTGGGGGCGAGGAGGCACAGATACGCAGTATTTT

size: .
D: TRBD1
V: TRBV27
J: TRBJ1-5
CDR3: CASSYLYRGINQPQHF
DNA: TGTGCCAGCAGTTACCTGTACAGGGGGATCAATCAGCCCCAGCATTTT

size: .
D: TRBD2
V: TRBV5-1
J: TRBJ2-3
CDR3: CASSLGNRGGTDTQYF
DNA: TGCGCCAGCAGCTTGGGAAACCGGGGGGGCACAGATACGCAGTATTTT

size: .
D: .
V: TRBV15
J: TRBJ2-2
CDR3: CATSLGRGASLRELFF
DNA: TGTGCCACCAGCTTGGGGAGGGGGGCTTCCCTCCGGGAGCTGTTTTTT

size: .
D: .
V: TRBV2
J: TRBJ2-7
CDR3: CASNRGLTYEQYF
DNA: TGTGCCAGCAATCGGGGTTTGACCTACGAGCAGTACTTC

size: .
D: TRBD1
V: TRBV6-5
J: TRBJ2-1
CDR3: CASSNRDRALDEQFF
DNA: TGTGCCAGCAGTAACCGGGACAGGGCTCTCGATGAGCAGTTCTTC

size: .
D: .
V: TRBV19
J: TRBJ1-4
CDR3: CAAEGTNEKLFF
DNA: TGTGCCGCAGAGGGGACTAATGAAAAACTGTTTTTT

size: .
D: .
V: TRBV5-4
J: TRBJ1-1
CDR3: CAVRGTQNTEAFF
DNA: TGTGCCGTTAGAGGGACCCAGAACACTGAAGCTTTCTTT

size: .
D: TRBD2
V: TRBV6-5
J: TRBJ2-1
CDR3: CASSLFPAGAYNEQFF
DNA: TGTGCCAGCAGTTTATTTCCAGCGGGGGCCTACAATGAGCAGTTCTTC

size: .
D: TRBD1
V: TRBV7-2
J: TRBJ2-3
CDR3: CASSSFGTETDTQYF
DNA: TGTGCCAGCAGCTCCTTCGGGACAGAAACAGATACGCAGTATTTT

size: .
D: TRBD2
V: TRBV23-1
J: TRBJ2-7
CDR3: CASSQAASGGKGSYEQYF
DNA: TGCGCCAGCAGTCAAGCGGCTAGCGGGGGTAAAGGATCCTACGAGCAGTACTTC

size: .
D: TRBD1
V: TRBV5-1
J: TRBJ1-1
CDR3: CASSGTGVGTEAFF
DNA: TGCGCCAGCAGCGGGACAGGGGTTGGCACTGAAGCTTTCTTT

size: .
D: .
V: TRBV28
J: TRBJ2-7
CDR3: CASNSAYYEQYF
DNA: TGTGCCAGCAATTCGGCCTACTACGAGCAGTACTTC

size: .
D: .
V: TRBV7-9
J: TRBJ2-1
CDR3: CASSLIVESEGGQFF
DNA: TGTGCCAGCAGCTTAATCGTGGAGAGCGAGGGGGGGCAGTTCTTC

size: .
D: .
V: TRBV7-9
J: TRBJ2-3
CDR3: CASSLKTRTNPADTQYF
DNA: TGTGCCAGCAGCTTAAAAACTCGCACAAACCCCGCAGATACGCAGTATTTT

size: .
D: .
V: TRBV29-1
J: TRBJ2-7
CDR3: CSVGPRDSNYEQYF
DNA: TGCAGCGTTGGACCCCGGGACTCCAACTACGAGCAGTACTTC

size: few
D: .
V: TRBV7-9
J: TRBJ2-6
CDR3: CASSSTTGANVLTF
DNA: TGTGCCAGCAGCTCCACTACTGGGGCCAACGTCCTGACTTTC

size: .
D: .
V: TRBV19
J: TRBJ2-6
CDR3: CASNEGSSGANVLTF
DNA: TGTGCCAGTAATGAGGGCAGCTCTGGGGCCAACGTCCTGACTTTC

size: .
D: .
V: TRBV18
J: TRBJ1-2
CDR3: CASSPPGVGDRYGYTF
DNA: TGTGCCAGCTCACCACCCGGTGTGGGGGATCGCTATGGCTACACCTTC

size: .
D: .
V: TRBV5-1
J: TRBJ2-6
CDR3: CASSLAWASGANVLTF
DNA: TGCGCCAGCAGCTTGGCCTGGGCCTCTGGGGCCAACGTCCTGACTTTC

size: .
D: TRBD2
V: TRBV6-5
J: TRBJ2-3
CDR3: CASRKLAGMYTQYF
DNA: TGTGCCAGCAGAAAACTAGCGGGGATGTATACGCAGTATTTT

size: .
D: .
V: TRBV19
J: TRBJ1-6
CDR3: CASRTGHYDSPLHF
DNA: TGTGCCAGTAGAACCGGCCATTATGATTCACCCCTCCACTTT

size: .
D: .
V: TRBV18
J: TRBJ1-1
CDR3: CASSPTGTVNTEAFF
DNA: TGTGCCAGCTCACCAACCGGGACTGTGAACACTGAAGCTTTCTTT

size: .
D: .
V: TRBV5-1
J: TRBJ1-1
CDR3: CASSLGSQNTEAFF
DNA: TGCGCCAGCAGCTTAGGGAGTCAGAACACTGAAGCTTTCTTT

size: .
D: .
V: TRBV9
J: TRBJ2-7
CDR3: CASSMGLGDEQYF
DNA: TGTGCCAGCAGCATGGGACTGGGCGACGAGCAGTACTTC

size: .
D: .
V: TRBV13
J: TRBJ1-1
CDR3: CASSSYPGGHTEAFF
DNA: TGTGCCAGCAGCTCATACCCGGGGGGGCACACTGAAGCTTTCTTT

size: .
D: TRBD2
V: TRBV14
J: TRBJ2-1
CDR3: CASSQGTSVNEQFF
DNA: TGTGCCAGCAGCCAGGGGACTAGCGTCAATGAGCAGTTCTTC

size: once
D: .
V: TRBV11-2
J: TRBJ2-1
CDR3: CASSLDPGARRLQFF
DNA: TGTGCCAGCAGCTTAGATCCCGGGGCGAGGAGGTTGCAGTTCTTC

size: .
D: .
V: TRBV5-4
J: TRBJ2-5
CDR3: CASSGGDSQQYF
DNA: TGTGCCAGCAGCGGGGGAGACTCACAGCAGTACTTC

size: .
D: .
V: TRBV7-3
J: TRBJ2-2
CDR3: CASSWDLNTGELFF
DNA: TGTGCCAGCAGCTGGGACCTTAACACCGGGGAGCTGTTTTTT

size: .
D: TRBD2
V: TRBV7-2
J: TRBJ2-1
CDR3: CASSLAGGGLYNEQFF
DNA: TGTGCCAGCAGCTTAGCCGGGGGGGGACTCTACAATGAGCAGTTCTTC

size: .
D: .
V: TRBV14
J: TRBJ2-2
CDR3: CASSQDGSVAGNTGELFF
DNA: TGTGCCAGCAGCCAAGATGGGTCAGTGGCAGGGAACACCGGGGAGCTGTTTTTT

size: .
D: .
V: TRBV10-1
J: TRBJ1-1
CDR3: CASSQGQRTEAFF
DNA: TGCGCCAGTTCTCAGGGGCAGCGGACTGAAGCTTTCTTT

size: .
D: .
V: TRBV5-1
J: TRBJ2-7
CDR3: CASSLGQADEQYF
DNA: TGCGCCAGCAGCTTGGGCCAGGCCGACGAGCAGTACTTC

size: .
D: TRBD1
V: TRBV5-7
J: TRBJ2-7
CDR3: CASSLEDRDQGSYEQYF
DNA: TGTGCCAGCAGTTTGGAGGACAGGGATCAAGGCTCCTACGAGCAGTACTTC

size: .
D: .
V: TRBV5-1
J: TRBJ1-2
CDR3: CASSLAPGFTNYGYTF
DNA: TGCGCCAGCAGCTTGGCCCCTGGGTTCACTAACTATGGCTACACCTTC